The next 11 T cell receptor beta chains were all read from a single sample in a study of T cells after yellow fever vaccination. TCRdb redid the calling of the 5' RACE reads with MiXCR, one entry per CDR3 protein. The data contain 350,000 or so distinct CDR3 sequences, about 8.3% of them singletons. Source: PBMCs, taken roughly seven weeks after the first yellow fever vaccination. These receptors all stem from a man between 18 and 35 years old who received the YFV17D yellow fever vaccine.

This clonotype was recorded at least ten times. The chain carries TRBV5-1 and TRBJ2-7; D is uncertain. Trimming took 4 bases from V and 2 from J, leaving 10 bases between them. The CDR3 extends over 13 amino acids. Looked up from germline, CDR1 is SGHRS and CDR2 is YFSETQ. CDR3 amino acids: CASSVTETYEQYF. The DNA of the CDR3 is TGCGCCAGCAGCGTTACTGAAACCTACGAGCAGTACTTC.

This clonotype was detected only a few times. The CDR3 region is CASSWSSGSYNEQFF. The CDR3 DNA sequence: TGTGCCAGCAGCTGGTCTAGCGGCTCCTACAATGAGCAGTTCTTC. The rearrangement links TRBV7-9 to TRBJ2-1, with TRBD2 matching over 7 bases. Germline V lookup: CDR1 SEHNR, CDR2 FQNEAQ (reference sequence). CDR3 length: 15 residues. Germline trimming cut 4 bases from V and 0 bases from J; bases unmatched to any gene: 3.

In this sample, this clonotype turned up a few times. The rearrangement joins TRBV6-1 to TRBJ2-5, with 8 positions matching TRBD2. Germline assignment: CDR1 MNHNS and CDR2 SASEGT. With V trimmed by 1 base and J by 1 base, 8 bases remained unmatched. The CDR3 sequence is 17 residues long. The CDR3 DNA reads TGTGCCAGCAGTGAAGTATCGAGCGGGGGAGCCCAAGAGACCCAGTACTTC. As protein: CASSEVSSGGAQETQYF.

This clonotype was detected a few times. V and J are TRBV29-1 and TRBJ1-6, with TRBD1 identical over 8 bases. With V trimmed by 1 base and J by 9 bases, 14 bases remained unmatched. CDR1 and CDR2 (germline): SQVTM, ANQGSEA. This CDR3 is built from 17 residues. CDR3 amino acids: CSVEAVPDRGGSSPLHF. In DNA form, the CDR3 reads TGCAGCGTTGAAGCGGTTCCTGACAGGGGTGGGAGTTCACCCCTCCACTTT. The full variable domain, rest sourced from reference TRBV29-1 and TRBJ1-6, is SAVISQKPSRDICQRGTSLTIQCQVDSQVTMMFWYRQQPGQSLTLIATANQGSEATYESGFVIDKFPISRPNLTFSTLTVSNMSPEDSSIYLCSVEAVPDRGGSSPLHFGNGTRLTVT.

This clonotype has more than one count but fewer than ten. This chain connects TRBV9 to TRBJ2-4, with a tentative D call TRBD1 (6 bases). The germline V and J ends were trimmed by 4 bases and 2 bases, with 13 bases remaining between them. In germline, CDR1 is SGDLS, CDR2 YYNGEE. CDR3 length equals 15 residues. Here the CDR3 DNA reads TGTGCCAGCAGCCCCACAGGGTTATCCAAAAACATTCAGTACTTC. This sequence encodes CASSPTGLSKNIQYF.

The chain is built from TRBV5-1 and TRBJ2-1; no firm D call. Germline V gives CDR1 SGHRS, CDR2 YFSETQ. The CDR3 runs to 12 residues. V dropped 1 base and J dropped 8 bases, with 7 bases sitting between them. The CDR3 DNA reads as TGCGCCAGCAGCTTGTTAAGCGATGAGCAGTTCTTC. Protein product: CASSLLSDEQFF.

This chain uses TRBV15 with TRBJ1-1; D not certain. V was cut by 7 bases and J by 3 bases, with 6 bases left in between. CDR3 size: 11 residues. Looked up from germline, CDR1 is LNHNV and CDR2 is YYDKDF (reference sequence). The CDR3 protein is CATNGDTEAFF. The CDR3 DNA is TGTGCCACCAACGGGGACACTGAAGCTTTCTTT.

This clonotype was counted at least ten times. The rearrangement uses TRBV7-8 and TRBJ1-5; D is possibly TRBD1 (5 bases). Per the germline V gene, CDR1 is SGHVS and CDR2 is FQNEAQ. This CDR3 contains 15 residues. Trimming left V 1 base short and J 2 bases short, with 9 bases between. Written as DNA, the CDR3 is TGTGCCAGCAGCTTAGTGAGACAGCGCAATCAGCCCCAGCATTTT. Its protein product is CASSLVRQRNQPQHF.

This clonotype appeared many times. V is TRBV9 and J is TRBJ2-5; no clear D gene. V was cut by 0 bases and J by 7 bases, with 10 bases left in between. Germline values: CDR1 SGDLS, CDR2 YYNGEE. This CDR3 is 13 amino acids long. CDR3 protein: CASSVAGEGTQYF. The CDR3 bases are TGTGCCAGCAGCGTAGCGGGCGAAGGGACCCAGTACTTC.

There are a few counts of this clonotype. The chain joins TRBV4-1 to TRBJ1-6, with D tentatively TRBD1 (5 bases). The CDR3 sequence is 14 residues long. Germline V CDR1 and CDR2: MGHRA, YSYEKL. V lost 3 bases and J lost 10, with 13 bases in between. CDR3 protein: CASSHRQGNSPLHF. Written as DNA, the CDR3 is TGCGCCAGCAGCCATCGCCAGGGTAACTCACCCCTCCACTTT.

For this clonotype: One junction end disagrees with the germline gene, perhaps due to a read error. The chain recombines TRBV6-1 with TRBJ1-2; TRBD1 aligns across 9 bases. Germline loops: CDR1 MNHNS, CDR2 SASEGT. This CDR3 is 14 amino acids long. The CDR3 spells CVSTEGQGNYGYTF. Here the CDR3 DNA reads TGTGTCAGCACTGAAGGACAGGGGAACTATGGCTACACCTTC.